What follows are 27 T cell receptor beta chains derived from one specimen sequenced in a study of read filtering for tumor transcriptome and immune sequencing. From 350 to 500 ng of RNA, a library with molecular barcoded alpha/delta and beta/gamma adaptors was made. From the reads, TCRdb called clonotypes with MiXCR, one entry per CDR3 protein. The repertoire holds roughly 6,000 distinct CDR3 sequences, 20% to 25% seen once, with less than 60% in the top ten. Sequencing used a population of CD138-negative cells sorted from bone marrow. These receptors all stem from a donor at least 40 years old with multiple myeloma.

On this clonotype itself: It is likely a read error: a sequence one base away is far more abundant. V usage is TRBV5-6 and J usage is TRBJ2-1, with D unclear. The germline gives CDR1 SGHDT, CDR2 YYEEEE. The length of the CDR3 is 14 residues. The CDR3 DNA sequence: TGTGCCGGCAGCTTGGATGGGGCCTACAATGAGCAGTTCTTC. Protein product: CAGSLDGAYNEQFF.

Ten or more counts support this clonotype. The CDR3 DNA is TGTGCCAGCAGTTATTTTTTCAAGGTTAGCAATCAGCCCCAGCATTTT. Its translation is CASSYFFKVSNQPQHF. J is TRBJ1-5 and V is TRBV6-2 or TRBV6-3, with D uncertain. Between the trimmed V and J ends, which lost 3 bases and 0 bases, there was a span of 12 bases. The germline CDR1 and CDR2 sequences are MNHEY and SVGEGT. This CDR3 contains 16 residues.

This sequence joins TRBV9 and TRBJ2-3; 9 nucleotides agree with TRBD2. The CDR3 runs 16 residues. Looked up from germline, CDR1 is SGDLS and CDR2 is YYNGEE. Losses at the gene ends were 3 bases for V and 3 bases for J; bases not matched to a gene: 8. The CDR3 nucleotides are TGTGCCAGCAGCGCCTTTAGCGGGAGAAGTACAGATACGCAGTATTTT. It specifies CASSAFSGRSTDTQYF.

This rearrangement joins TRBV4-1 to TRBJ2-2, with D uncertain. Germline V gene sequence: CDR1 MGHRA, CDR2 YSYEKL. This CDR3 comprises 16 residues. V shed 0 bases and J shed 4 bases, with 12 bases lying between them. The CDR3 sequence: CASSQDTLLSTGELFF. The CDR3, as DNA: TGCGCCAGCAGCCAAGATACCCTCCTAAGCACCGGGGAGCTGTTTTTT.

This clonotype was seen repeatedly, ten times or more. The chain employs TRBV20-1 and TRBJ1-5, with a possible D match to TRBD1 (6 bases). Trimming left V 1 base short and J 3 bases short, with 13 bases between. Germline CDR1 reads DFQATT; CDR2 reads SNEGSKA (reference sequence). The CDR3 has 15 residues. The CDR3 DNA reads TGCAGTGCTAGAGCTGCCGACAGGAACAATCAGCCCCAGCATTTT. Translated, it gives CSARAADRNNQPQHF.

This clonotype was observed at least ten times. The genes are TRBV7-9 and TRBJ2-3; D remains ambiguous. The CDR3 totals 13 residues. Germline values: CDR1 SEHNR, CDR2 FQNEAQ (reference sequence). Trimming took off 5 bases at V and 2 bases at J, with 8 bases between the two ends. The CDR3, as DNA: TGTGCCAGCAGCCCCGCTGACACAGATACGCAGTATTTT. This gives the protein CASSPADTDTQYF.

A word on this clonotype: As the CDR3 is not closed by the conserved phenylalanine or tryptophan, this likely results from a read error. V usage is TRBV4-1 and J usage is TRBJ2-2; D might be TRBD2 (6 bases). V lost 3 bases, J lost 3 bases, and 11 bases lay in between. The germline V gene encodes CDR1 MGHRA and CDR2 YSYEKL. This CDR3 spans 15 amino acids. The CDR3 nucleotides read TGCGCCAGCAGCCATGGGACTTCGGACACCGGGGAGCTGTTTCTT. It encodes CASSHGTSDTGELFL.

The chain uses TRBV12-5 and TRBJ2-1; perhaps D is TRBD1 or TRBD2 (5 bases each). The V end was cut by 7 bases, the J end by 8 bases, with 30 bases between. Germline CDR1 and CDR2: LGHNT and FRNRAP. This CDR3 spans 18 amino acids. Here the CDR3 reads CASASASQGTPFPHEQFF. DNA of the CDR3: TGTGCTAGTGCCTCTGCCTCACAAGGGACCCCATTCCCCCATGAGCAGTTCTTC.

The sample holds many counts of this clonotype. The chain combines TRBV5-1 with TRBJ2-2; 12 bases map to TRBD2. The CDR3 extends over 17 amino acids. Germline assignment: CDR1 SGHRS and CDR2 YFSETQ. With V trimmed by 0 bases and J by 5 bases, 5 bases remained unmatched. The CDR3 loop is CASSLGLAGESTGELFF. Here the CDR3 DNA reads TGCGCCAGCAGCTTGGGACTAGCGGGAGAATCGACCGGGGAGCTGTTTTTT.

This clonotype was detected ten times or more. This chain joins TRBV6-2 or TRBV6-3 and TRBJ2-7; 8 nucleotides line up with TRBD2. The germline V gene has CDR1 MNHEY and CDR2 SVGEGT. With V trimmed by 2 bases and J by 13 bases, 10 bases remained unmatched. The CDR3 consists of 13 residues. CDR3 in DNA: TGTGCCAGCAGTTACGACAATGGACTAGCTGGTTACTTC. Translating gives CASSYDNGLAGYF.

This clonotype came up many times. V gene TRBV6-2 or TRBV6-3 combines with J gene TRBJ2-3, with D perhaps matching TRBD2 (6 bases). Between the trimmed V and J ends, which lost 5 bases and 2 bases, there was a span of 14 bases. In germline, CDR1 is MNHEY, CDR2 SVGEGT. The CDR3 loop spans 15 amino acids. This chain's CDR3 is CASSPWGLLTDTQYF. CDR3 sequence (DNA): TGTGCCAGCAGTCCCTGGGGACTCCTCACAGATACGCAGTATTTT.

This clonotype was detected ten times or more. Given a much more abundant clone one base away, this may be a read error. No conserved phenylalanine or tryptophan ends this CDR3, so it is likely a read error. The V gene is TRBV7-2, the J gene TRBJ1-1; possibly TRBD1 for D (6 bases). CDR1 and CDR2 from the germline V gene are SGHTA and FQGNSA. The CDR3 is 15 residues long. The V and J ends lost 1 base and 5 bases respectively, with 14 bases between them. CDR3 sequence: CASSLVGGIGTEAFL. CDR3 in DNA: TGTGCCAGCAGCTTAGTAGGGGGTATCGGAACTGAAGCTTTCCTT.

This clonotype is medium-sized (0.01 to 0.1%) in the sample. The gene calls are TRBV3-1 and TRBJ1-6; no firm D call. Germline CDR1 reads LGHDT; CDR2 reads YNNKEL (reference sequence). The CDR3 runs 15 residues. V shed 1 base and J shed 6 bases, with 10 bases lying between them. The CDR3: CASSQGLRSNSPLHF. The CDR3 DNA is TGTGCCAGCAGCCAAGGGTTGCGGAGTAATTCACCCCTCCACTTT.

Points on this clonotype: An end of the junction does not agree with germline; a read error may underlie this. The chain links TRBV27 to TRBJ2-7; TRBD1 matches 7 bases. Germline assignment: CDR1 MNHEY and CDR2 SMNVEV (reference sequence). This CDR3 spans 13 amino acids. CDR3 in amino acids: CASSPGQEYDQYF. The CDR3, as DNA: TGTGCCAGCAGCCCCGGACAGGAGTACGACCAGTACTTC.

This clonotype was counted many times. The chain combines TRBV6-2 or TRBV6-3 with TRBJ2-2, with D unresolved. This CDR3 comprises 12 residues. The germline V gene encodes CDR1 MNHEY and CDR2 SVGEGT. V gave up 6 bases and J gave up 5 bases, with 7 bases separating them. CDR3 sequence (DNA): TGTGCCAGCAGGGTCCAGACCGGGGAGCTGTTTTTT. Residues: CASRVQTGELFF.

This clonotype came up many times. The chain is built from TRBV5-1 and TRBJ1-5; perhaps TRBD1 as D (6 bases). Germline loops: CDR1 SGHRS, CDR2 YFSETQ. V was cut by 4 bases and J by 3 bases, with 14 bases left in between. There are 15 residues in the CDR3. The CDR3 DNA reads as TGCGCCAGCAGCCTAACGGGACACCACAATCAGCCCCAGCATTTT. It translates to CASSLTGHHNQPQHF.

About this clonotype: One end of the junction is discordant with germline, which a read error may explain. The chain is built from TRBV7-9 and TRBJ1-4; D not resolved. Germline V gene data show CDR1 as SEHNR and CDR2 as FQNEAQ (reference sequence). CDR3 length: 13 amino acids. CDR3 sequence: CVSSQTTNEILFF. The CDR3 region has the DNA TGTGTCAGCAGCCAGACAACTAATGAAATACTGTTTTTT.

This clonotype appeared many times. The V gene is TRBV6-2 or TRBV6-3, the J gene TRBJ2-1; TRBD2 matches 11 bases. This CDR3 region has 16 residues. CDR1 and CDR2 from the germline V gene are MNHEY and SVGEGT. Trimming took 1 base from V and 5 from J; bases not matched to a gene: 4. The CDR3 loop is CASSYWRGLADNEQFF. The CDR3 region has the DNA TGTGCCAGCAGTTACTGGAGGGGACTAGCGGACAATGAGCAGTTCTTC.

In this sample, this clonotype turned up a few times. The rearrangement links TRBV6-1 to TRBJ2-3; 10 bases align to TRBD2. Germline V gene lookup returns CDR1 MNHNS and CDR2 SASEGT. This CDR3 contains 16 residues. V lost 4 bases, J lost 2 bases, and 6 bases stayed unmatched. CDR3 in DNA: TGTGCCAGCAGTGTATCTAGCGGGAGTGCCACAGATACGCAGTATTTT. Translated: CASSVSSGSATDTQYF.

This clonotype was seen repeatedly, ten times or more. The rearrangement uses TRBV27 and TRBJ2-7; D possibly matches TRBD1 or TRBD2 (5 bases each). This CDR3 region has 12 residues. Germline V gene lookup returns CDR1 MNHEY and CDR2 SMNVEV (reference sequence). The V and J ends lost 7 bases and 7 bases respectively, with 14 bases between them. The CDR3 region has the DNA TGTGCCAGCACGGGCGGGTGGGGGGAGCAGTACTTC. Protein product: CASTGGWGEQYF.

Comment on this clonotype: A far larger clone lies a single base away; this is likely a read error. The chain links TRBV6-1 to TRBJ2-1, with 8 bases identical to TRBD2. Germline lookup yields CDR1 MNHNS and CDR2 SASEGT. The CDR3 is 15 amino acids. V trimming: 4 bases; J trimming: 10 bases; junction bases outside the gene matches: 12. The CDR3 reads CASSVPGLVGMEQFF. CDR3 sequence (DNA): TGTGCCAGCAGTGTACCGGGACTAGTGGGAATGGAGCAGTTCTTC.

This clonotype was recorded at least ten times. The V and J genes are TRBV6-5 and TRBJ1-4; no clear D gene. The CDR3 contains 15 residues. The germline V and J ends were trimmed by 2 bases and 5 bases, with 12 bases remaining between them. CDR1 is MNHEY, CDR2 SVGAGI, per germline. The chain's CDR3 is CASSYTSGPNEKLFF. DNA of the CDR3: TGTGCCAGCAGTTACACGTCCGGGCCAAATGAAAAACTGTTTTTT.

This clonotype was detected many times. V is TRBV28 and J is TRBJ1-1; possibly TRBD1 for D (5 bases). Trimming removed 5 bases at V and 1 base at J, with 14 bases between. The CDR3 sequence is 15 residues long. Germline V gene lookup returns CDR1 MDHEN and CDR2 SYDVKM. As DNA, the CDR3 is TGTGCCAGCAGTAGTACCGGGACGGCGAACACTGAAGCTTTCTTT. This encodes CASSSTGTANTEAFF.

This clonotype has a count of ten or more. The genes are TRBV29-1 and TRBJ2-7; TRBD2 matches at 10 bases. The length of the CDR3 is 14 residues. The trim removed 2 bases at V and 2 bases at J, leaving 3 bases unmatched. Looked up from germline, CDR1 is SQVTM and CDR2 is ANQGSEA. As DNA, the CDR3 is TGCAGCGTTGAAACTAGCGGGGCGACCTACGAGCAGTACTTC. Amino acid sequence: CSVETSGATYEQYF.

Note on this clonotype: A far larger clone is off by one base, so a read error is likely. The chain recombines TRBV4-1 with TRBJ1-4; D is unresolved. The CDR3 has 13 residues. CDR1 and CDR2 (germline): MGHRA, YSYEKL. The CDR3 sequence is CASSQDEWDTRYF. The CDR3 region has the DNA TGCGCCAGCAGCCAAGATGAGTGGGATACGCGGTATTTT.

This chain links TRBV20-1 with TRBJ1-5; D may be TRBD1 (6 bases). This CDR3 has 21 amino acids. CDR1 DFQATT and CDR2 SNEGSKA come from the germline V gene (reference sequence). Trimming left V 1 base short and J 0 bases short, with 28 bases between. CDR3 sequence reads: CSARVPQTPTWSGASNQPQHF. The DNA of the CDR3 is TGCAGTGCTAGAGTCCCGCAAACTCCGACGTGGTCAGGGGCTAGCAATCAGCCCCAGCATTTT.

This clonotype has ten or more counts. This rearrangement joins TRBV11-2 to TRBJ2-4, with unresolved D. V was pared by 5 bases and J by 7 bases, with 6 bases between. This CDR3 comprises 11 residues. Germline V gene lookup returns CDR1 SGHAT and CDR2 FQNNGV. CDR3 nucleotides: TGTGCCAGCAGCGAGAATAACATTCAGTACTTC. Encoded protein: CASSENNIQYF.